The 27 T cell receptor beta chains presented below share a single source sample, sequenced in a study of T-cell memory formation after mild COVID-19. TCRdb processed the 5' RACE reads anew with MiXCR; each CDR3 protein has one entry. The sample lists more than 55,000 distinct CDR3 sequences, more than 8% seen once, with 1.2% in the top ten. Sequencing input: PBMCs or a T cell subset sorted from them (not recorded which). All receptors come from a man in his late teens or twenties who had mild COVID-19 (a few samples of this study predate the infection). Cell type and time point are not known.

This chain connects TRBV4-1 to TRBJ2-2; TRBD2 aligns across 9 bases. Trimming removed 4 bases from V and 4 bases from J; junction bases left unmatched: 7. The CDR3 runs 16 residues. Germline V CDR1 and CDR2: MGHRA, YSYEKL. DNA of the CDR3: TGCGCCAGCAGCCTAGAGCGGGGGGCAGGCACCGGGGAGCTGTTTTTT. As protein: CASSLERGAGTGELFF.

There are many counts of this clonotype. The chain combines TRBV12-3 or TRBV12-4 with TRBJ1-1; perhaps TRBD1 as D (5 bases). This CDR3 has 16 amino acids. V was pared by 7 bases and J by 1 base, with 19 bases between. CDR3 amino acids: CASTFAPTDPNTEAFF. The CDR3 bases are TGTGCCAGCACCTTCGCACCGACAGACCCGAACACTGAAGCTTTCTTT.

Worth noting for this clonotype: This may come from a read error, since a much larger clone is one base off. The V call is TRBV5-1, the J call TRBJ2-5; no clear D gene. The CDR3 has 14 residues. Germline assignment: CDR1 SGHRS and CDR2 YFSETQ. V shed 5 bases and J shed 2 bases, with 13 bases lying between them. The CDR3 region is CASSHTVKQETQYF. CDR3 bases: TGCGCCAGCAGTCACACGGTAAAGCAAGAGACCCAGTACTTC. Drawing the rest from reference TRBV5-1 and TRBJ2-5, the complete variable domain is KAGVTQTPRYLIKTRGQQVTLSCSPISGHRSVSWYQQTPGQGLQFLFEYFSETQRNKGNFPGRFSGRQFSNSRSEMNVSTLELGDSALYLCASSHTVKQETQYFGPGTRLLVL.

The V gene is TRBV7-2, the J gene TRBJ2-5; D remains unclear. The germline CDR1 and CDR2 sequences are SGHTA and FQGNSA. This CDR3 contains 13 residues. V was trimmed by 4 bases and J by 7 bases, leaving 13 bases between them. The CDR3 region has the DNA TGTGCCAGCAGCTCCCAAGGTTCCGGGACCCAGTACTTC. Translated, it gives CASSSQGSGTQYF.

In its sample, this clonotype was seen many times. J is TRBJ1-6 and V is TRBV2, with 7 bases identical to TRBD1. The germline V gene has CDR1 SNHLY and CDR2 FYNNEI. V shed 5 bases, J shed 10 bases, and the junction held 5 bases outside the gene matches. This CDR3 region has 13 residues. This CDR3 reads CASSRQGDSPLHF. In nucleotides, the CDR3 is TGTGCCAGCAGTAGACAGGGCGACTCACCCCTCCACTTT.

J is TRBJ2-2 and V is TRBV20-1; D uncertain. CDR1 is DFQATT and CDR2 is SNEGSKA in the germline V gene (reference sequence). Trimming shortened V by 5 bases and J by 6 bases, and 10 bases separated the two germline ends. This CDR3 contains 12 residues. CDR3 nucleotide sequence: TGCAGTGCTCCGGACCGCTCCGGGGAGCTGTTTTTT. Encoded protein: CSAPDRSGELFF.

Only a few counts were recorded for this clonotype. CDR3 in amino acids: CASSLEDPSRAQYF. CDR3 DNA: TGCGCCAGCAGCTTGGAGGACCCATCCAGGGCGCAGTACTTC. The chain couples TRBV5-1 to TRBJ2-7; possibly TRBD1 for D (5 bases). Trimming took 0 bases from V and 9 from J, leaving 16 bases between them. Germline values: CDR1 SGHRS, CDR2 YFSETQ. The CDR3 extends over 14 amino acids. Together with reference TRBV5-1 and TRBJ2-7, the CDR3 gives the full variable domain: KAGVTQTPRYLIKTRGQQVTLSCSPISGHRSVSWYQQTPGQGLQFLFEYFSETQRNKGNFPGRFSGRQFSNSRSEMNVSTLELGDSALYLCASSLEDPSRAQYFGPGTRLTVT.

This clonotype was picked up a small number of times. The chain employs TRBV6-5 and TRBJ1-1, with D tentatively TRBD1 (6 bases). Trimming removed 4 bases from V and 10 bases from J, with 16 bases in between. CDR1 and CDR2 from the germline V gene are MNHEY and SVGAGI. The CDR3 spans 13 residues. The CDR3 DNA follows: TGTGCCAGCAGTTCCGGGACACTAGAAAGAGCTTTCTTT. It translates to CASSSGTLERAFF.

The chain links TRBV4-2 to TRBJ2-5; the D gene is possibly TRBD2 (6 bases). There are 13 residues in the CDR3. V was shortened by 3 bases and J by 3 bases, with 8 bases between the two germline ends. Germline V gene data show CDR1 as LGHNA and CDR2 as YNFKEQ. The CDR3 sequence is CASSQGTEETQYF. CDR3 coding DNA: TGTGCCAGCAGCCAGGGGACTGAAGAGACCCAGTACTTC.

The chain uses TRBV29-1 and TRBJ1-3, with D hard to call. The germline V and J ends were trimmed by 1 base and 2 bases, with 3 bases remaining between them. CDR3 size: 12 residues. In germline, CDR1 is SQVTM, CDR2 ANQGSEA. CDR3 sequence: CSVEAPGNTIYF. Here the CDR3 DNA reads TGCAGCGTTGAAGCCCCTGGAAACACCATATATTTT.

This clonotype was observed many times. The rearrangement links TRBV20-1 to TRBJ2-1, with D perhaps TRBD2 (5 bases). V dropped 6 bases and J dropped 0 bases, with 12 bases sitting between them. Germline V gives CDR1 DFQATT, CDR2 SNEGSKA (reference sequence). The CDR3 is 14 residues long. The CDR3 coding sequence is TGCAGTGCACCACTAGGACCCTCCTACAATGAGCAGTTCTTC. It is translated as CSAPLGPSYNEQFF.

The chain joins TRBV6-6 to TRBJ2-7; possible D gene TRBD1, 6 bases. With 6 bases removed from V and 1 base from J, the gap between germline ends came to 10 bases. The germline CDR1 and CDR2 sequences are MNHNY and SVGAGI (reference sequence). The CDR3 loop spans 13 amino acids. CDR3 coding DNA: TGTGCCAGCAGCCGGACAGATTCCTACGAGCAGTACGTC. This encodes CASSRTDSYEQYV.

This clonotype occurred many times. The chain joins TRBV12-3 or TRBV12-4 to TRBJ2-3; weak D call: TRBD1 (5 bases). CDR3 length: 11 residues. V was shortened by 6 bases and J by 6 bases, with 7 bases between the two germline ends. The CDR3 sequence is CASSAGDTQYF. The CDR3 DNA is TGTGCCAGCAGCGCAGGGGATACGCAGTATTTT.

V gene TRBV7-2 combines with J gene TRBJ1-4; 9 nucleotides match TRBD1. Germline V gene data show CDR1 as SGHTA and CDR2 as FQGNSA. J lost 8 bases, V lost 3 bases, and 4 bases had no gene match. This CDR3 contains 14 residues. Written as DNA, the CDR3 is TGTGCCAGCAGCTTTCGGACAGGGGAGGAAAAACTGTTTTTT. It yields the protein CASSFRTGEEKLFF.

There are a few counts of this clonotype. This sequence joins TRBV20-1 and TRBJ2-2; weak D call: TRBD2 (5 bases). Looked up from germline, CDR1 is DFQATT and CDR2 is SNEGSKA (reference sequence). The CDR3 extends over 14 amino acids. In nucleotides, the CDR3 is TGCAGCGCCAGGCGGAGGCCGAACACCGGGGAGCTGTTTTTT. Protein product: CSARRRPNTGELFF.

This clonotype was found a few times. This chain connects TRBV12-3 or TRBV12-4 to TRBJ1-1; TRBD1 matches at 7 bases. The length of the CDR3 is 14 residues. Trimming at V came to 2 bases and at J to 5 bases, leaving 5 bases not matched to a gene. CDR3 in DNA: TGTGCCAGCAGTTTAATGGCAGGGGGAACTGAAGCTTTCTTT. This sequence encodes CASSLMAGGTEAFF.

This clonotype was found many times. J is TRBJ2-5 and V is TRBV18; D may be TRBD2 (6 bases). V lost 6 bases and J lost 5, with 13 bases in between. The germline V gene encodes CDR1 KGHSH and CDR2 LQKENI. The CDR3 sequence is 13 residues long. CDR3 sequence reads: CASSSGLGETQYF. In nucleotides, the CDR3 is TGTGCCAGCTCGTCGGGACTGGGGGAGACCCAGTACTTC.

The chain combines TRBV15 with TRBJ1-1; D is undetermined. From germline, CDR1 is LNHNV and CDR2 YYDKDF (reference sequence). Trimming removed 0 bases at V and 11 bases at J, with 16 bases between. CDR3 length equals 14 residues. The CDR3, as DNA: TGTGCCACCAGCAGAGACCGGGCTCCCGAAGTGGCTTTCTTT. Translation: CATSRDRAPEVAFF.

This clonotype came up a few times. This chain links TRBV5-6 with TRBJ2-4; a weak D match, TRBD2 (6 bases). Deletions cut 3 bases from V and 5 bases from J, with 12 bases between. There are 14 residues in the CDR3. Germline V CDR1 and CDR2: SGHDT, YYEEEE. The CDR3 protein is CASSSGARENIQYF. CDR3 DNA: TGTGCCAGCAGCTCGGGAGCCCGAGAAAACATTCAGTACTTC. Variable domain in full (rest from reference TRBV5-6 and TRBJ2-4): DAGVTQSPTHLIKTRGQQVTLRCSPKSGHDTVSWYQQALGQGPQFIFQYYEEEERQRGNFPDRFSGHQFPNYSSELNVNALLLGDSALYLCASSSGARENIQYFGAGTRLSVL.

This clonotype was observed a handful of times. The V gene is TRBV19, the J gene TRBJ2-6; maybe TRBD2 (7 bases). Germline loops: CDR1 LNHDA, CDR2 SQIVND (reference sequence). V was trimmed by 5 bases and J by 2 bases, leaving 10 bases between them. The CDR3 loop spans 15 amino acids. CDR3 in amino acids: CASSGGAPGANVLTF. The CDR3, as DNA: TGTGCCAGTAGTGGGGGGGCGCCTGGGGCCAACGTCCTGACTTTC.

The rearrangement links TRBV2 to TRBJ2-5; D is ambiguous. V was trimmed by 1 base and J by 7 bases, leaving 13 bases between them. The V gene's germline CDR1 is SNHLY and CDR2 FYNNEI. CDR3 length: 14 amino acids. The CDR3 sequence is CASSEVPRVGTQYF. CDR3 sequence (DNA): TGTGCCAGCAGTGAAGTTCCCCGGGTCGGGACCCAGTACTTC.

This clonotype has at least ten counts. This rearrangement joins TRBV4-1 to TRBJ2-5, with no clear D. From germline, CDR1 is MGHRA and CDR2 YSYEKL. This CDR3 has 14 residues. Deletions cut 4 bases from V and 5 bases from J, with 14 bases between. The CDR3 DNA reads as TGCGCCAGCAGCCGCCCTGGATCGGATGAGACCCAGTACTTC. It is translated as CASSRPGSDETQYF.

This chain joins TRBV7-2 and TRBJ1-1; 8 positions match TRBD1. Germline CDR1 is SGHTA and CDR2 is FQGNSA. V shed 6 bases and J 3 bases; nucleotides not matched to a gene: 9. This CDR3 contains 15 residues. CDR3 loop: CASSTGQGLYTEAFF. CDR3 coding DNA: TGTGCCAGCAGTACAGGACAGGGCCTCTACACTGAAGCTTTCTTT.

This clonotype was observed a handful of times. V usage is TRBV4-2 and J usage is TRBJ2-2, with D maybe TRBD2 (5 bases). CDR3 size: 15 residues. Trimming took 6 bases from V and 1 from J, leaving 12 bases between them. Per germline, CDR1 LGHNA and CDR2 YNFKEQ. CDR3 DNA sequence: TGTGCCAGCAGTCACTATCGGGGGAACACCGGGGAGCTGTTTTTT. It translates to CASSHYRGNTGELFF.

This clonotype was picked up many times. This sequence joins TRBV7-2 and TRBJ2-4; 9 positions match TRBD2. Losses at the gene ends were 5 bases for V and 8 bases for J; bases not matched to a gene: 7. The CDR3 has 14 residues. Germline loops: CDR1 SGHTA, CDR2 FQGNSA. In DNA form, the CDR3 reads TGTGCCAGCAGCCGGGCCCCTAGCGGGGACATTCAGTACTTC. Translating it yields CASSRAPSGDIQYF.

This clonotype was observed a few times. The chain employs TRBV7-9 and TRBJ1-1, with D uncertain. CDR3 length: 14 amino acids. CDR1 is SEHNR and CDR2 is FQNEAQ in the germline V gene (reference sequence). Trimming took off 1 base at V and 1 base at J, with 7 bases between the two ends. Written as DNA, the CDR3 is TGTGCCAGCAGCTTAGTGTCTTGGAACACTGAAGCTTTCTTT. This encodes CASSLVSWNTEAFF.

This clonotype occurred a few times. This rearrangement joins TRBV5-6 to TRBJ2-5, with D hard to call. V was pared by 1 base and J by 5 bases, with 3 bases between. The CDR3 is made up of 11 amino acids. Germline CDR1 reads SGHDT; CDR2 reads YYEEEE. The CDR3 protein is CASSLWETQYF. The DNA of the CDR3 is TGTGCCAGCAGCTTGTGGGAGACCCAGTACTTC.